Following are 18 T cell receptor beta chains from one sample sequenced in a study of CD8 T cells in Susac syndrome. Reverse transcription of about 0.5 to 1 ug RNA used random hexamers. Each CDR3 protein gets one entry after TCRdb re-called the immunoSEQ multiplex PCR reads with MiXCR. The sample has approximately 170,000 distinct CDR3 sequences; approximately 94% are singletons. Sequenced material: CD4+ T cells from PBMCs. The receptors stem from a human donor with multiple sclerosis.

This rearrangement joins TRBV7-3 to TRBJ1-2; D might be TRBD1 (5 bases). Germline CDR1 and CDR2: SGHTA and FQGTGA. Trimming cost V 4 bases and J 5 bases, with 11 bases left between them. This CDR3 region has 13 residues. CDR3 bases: TGTGCCAGCAGCTCAGGGAGAGGGTATGGCTACACCTTC. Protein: CASSSGRGYGYTF.

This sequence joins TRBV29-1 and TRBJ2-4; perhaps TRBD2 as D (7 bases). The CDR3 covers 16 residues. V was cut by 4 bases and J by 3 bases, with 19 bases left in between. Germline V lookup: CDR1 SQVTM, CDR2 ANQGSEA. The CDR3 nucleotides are TGCAGCGTTGTTCTACCCCGGGGGGCTGGCAAAAACATTCAGTACTTC. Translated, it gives CSVVLPRGAGKNIQYF.

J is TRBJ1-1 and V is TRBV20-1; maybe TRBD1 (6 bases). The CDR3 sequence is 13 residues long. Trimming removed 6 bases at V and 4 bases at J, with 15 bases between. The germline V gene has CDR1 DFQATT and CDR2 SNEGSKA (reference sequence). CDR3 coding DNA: TGCAGTGCCCGAGGCGGGGGCGGCACTGAAGCTTTCTTT. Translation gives CSARGGGGTEAFF.

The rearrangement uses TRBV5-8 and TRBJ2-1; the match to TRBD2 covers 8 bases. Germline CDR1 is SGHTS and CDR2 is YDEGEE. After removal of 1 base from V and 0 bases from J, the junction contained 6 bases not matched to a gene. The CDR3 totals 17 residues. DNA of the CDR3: TGTGCCAGCAGCTTGACGTTGACTAGCGACTCCTACAATGAGCAGTTCTTC. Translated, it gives CASSLTLTSDSYNEQFF.

CDR3 nucleotides: TGTGCCAGCAGCTTGCGAGGAATCGAGACCCAGTACTTC. This sequence encodes CASSLRGIETQYF. The V call is TRBV5-6, the J call TRBJ2-5; no clear D. CDR3 size: 13 residues. Germline CDR1 is SGHDT and CDR2 is YYEEEE. V was trimmed by 1 base and J by 5 bases, leaving 9 bases between them.

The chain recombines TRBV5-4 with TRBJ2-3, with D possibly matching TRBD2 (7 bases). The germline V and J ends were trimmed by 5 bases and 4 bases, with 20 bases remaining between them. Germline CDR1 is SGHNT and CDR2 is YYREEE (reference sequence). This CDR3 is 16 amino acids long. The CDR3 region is CASRRGGGGPPDTQYF. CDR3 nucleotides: TGTGCCAGCAGGCGAGGGGGGGGTGGGCCACCAGATACGCAGTATTTT.

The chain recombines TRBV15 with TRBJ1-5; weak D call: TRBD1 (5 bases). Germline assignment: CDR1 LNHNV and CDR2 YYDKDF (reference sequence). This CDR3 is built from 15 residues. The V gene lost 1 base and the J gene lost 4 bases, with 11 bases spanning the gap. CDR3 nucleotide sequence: TGTGCCACCAGCAGAGTGGGGGGAGGGAATCAGCCCCAGCATTTT. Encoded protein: CATSRVGGGNQPQHF.

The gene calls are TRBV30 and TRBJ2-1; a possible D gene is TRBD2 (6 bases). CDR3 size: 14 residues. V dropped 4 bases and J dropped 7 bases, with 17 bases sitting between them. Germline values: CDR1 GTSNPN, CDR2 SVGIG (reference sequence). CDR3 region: CAWTGAGFSNEQFF. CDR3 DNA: TGTGCCTGGACCGGGGCGGGATTCAGTAATGAGCAGTTCTTC.

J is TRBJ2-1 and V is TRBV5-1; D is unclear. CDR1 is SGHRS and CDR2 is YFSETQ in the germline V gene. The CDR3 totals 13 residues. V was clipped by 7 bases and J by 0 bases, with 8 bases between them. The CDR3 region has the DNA TGCGCCAGCGACCGAGGCTCCTACAATGAGCAGTTCTTC. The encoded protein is CASDRGSYNEQFF.

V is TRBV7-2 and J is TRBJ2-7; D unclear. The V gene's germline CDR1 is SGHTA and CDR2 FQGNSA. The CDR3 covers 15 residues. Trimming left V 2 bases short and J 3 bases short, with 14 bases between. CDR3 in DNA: TGTGCCAGCAGCTTAATCCGGCGGATGGACTACGAGCAGTACTTC. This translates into CASSLIRRMDYEQYF.

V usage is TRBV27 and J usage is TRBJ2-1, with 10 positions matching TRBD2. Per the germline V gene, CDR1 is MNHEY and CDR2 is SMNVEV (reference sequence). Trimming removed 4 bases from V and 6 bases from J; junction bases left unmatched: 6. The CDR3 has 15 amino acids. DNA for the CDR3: TGTGCCAGCAGTTACGGACTAGCGGTAGGCAATGAGCAGTTCTTC. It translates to CASSYGLAVGNEQFF.

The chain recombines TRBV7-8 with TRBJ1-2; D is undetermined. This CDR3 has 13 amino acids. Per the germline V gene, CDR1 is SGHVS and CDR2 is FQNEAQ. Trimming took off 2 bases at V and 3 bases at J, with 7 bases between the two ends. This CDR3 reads CASSLRWDYGYTF. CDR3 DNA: TGTGCCAGCAGCTTAAGGTGGGACTATGGCTACACCTTC.

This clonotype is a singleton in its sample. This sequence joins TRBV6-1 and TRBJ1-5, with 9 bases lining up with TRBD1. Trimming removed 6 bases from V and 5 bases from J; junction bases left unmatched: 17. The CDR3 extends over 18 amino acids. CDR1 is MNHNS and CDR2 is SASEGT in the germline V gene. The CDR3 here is CASSPDRGMYGVDQPQHF. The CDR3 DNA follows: TGTGCCAGCAGCCCGGACAGGGGCATGTATGGGGTAGATCAGCCCCAGCATTTT.

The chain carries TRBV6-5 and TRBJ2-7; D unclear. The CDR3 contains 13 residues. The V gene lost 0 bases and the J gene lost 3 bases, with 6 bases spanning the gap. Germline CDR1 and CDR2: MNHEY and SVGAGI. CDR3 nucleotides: TGTGCCAGCAGTTACTCTCCGGACTACGAGCAGTACTTC. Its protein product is CASSYSPDYEQYF.

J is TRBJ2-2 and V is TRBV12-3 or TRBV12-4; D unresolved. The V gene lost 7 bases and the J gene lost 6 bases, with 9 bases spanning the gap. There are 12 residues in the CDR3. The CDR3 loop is CASKMGAGELFF. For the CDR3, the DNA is TGTGCCAGCAAGATGGGCGCCGGGGAGCTGTTTTTT.

This CDR3 is CSARRTSGFYEQYF. The CDR3, as DNA: TGCAGTGCTCGCCGGACTAGCGGATTCTACGAGCAGTACTTC. V is TRBV20-1 and J is TRBJ2-7; the match to TRBD2 covers 10 bases. V lost 5 bases, J lost 3 bases, and 7 bases stayed unmatched. The germline gives CDR1 DFQATT, CDR2 SNEGSKA (reference sequence). CDR3 size: 14 residues.

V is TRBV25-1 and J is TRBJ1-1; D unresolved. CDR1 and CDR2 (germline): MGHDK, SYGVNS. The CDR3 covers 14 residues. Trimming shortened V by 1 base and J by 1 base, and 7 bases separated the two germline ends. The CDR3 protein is CASSEWAANTEAFF. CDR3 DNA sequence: TGTGCCAGCAGTGAATGGGCGGCGAACACTGAAGCTTTCTTT.

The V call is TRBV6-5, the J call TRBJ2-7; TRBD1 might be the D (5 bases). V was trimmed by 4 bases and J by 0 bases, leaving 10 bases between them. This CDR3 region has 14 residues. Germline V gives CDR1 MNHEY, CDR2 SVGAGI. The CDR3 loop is CASSLDRGSYEQYF. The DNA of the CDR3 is TGTGCCAGCAGTTTAGACAGAGGCTCCTACGAGCAGTACTTC.